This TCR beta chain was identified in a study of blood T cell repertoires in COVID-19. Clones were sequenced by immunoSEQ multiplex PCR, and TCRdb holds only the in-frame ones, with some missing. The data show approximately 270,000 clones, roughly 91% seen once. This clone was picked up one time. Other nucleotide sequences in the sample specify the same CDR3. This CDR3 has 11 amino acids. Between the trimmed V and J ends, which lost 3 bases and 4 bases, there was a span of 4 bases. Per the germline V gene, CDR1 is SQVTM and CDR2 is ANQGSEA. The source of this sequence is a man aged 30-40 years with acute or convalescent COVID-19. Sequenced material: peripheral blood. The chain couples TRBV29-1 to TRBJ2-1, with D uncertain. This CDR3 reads CSVDSYNEQFF. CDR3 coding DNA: TGCAGCGTTGACAGTTACAATGAGCAGTTCTTC.